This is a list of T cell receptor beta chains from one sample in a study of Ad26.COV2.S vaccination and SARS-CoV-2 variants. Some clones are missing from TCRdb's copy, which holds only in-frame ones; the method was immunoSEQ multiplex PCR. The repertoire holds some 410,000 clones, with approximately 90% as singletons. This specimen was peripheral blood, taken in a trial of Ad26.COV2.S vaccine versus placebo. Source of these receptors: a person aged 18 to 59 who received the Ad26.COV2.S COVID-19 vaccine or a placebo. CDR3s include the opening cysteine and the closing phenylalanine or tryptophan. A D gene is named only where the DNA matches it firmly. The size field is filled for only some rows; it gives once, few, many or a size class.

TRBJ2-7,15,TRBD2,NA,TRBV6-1,TGTGCCAGCAGTGAAGGAGCGGGGGGGCCCTACGAGCAGTACTTC,CASSEGAGGPYEQYF
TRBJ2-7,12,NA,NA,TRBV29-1,TGCAGCGCCCGAAGGGGGATCTACGAGCAGTACTTC,CSARRGIYEQYF
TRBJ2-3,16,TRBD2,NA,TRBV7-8,TGTGCCAGCAGTCCGGGGGGGCCTGGTTGGACAGATACGCAGTATTTT,CASSPGGPGWTDTQYF
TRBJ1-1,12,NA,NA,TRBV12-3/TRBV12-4,TGTGCCAGCAGTTTCGGCGGGACTGAAGCTTTCTTT,CASSFGGTEAFF
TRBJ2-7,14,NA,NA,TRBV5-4,TGTGCCAGCAGCCCGAGGGGGGGACCCTACGAGCAGTACTTC,CASSPRGGPYEQYF
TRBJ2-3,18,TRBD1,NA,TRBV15,TGTGCCACCAGCAGGAGGGGCCGGGGACAGGGGAGGTCGGATACGCAGTATTTT,CATSRRGRGQGRSDTQYF
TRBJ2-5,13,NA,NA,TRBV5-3,TGTGCCAGAAGCAGGACAGAACAAGAGACCCAGTACTTC,CARSRTEQETQYF
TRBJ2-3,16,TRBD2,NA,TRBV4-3,TGCGCCAGCAGCCAAGTTGGCCCGGGGGGGGACGATACGCAGTATTTT,CASSQVGPGGDDTQYF
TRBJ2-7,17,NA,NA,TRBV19,TGTGCCAGTAGTAGGTTATTACAGGGATCCCGCGACTACGAGCAGTACTTC,CASSRLLQGSRDYEQYF
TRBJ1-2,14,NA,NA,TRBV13,TGTGCCAGCAGCTCAATGAGGGGCGCGGGTGGCTACACCTTC,CASSSMRGAGGYTF
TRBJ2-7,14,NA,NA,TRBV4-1,TGCGCCAGCAGCTTGTTAGTGACTTCCTACGAGCAGTACTTC,CASSLLVTSYEQYF
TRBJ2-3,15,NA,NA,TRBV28,TGTGCCAGCAGTTTAAGTCCGTACTTCACAGATACGCAGTATTTT,CASSLSPYFTDTQYF
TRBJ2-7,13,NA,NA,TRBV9,TGTGCCAGCAGCGTAGGCTTCGGGAACGAGCAGTACTTC,CASSVGFGNEQYF
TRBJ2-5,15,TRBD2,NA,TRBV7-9,TGTGCCAGCAGCCAAAGCGGGGGGGCCTCTGAGACCCAGTACTTC,CASSQSGGASETQYF
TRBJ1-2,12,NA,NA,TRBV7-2,TGTGCCAGCGGGGGAGCTAACTATGGCTACACCTTC,CASGGANYGYTF
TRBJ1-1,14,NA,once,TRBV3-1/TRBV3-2,TGTGCCAGCAGCCAAGCTATTACGGGCACTGAAGCTTTCTTT,CASSQAITGTEAFF
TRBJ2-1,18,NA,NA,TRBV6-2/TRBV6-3,TGTGCCAGCAGCACGCGGGACATGGCCCAAACGGGCTACAATGAGCAGTTCTTC,CASSTRDMAQTGYNEQFF
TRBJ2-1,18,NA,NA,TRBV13,TGTGCCAGCAGCAATATACCCCCAGGGCTACGCTCCTACAATGAGCAGTTCTTC,CASSNIPPGLRSYNEQFF
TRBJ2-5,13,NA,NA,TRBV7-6,TGTGCCAGCAGCCCGAGACTAGAAGAGACCCAGTACTTC,CASSPRLEETQYF
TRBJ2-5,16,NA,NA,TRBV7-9,TGTGCCAGCAGCTTAACACAGCGCAGTTTACAAGAGACCCAGTACTTC,CASSLTQRSLQETQYF
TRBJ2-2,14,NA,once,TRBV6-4,TGTGCCAGCAGTACCGACGGGGAAACCGGGGAGCTGTTTTTT,CASSTDGETGELFF
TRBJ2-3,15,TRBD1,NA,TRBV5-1,TGCGCCAGCAGCTTCAGAGGACAGGGTCCAGATACGCAGTATTTT,CASSFRGQGPDTQYF
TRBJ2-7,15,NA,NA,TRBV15,TGTGCCACCAGCAGAACTCGCGGAGGAACCTACGAGCAGTACTTC,CATSRTRGGTYEQYF
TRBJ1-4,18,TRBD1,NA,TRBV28,TGTGCCAGCAGTGTGGACAGGGTCGATGCCGTCGCTAATGAAAAACTGTTTTTT,CASSVDRVDAVANEKLFF
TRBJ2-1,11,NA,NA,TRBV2,TGTGCCAGCAATAGCGGCGTTGAGCAGTTCTTC,CASNSGVEQFF
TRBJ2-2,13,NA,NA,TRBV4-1,TGCGCCAGCAGCCAAGTGGACACCGGGGAGCTGTTTTTT,CASSQVDTGELFF
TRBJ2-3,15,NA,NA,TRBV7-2,TGTGCCAGCAGCTACTCGAGGTCTGGGACAGATACGCAGTATTTT,CASSYSRSGTDTQYF
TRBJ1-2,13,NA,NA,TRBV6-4,TGTGCCAGCAGTGACTCGTTGGGCTATGGCTACACCTTC,CASSDSLGYGYTF
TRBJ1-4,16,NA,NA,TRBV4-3,TGCGCCAGCAGTTGGGGCCGGGTTGAAACTAATGAAAAACTGTTTTTT,CASSWGRVETNEKLFF
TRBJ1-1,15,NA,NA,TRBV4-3,TGCGCCAGCAGCCAAGGGGCGGGGCAGAACACTGAAGCTTTCTTT,CASSQGAGQNTEAFF
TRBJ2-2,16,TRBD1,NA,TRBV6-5,TGTGCCAGCAGTTACCCGGGACAGGGAATGGGCGGGGAGCTGTTTTTT,CASSYPGQGMGGELFF
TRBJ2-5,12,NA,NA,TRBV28,TGTGCCAGCGCACCTGGGGGCGAGACCCAGTACTTC,CASAPGGETQYF